These T cell receptor beta chains were read from a single sample in a study of shared T cell receptors in the human thymus. Clones were read by immunoSEQ multiplex PCR, and TCRdb kept only the in-frame ones, dropping some. The table lists about 660,000 clones, approximately 87% of them singletons. The data also belong to a second study, concerning human thymus T cells.

The sample consisted of thymocytes. The receptors derive from a boy younger than two with a congenital heart defect. The CDR3 runs from the conserved cysteine through the conserved F or W. A D gene is named only where the DNA matches it firmly. Some rows mark clone size as missing; the rest say once, few, many or name a class of expanded clone.

CDR3 protein: CASSQHTRDYEQYF
CDR3 DNA: TGCGCCAGCAGCCAGCACACTCGGGACTACGAGCAGTACTTC
J gene: TRBJ2-7
D gene: .
V gene: TRBV4-1
clone size: .

CDR3 protein: CASSLGTGDQPQHF
CDR3 DNA: TGTGCCAGCAGCTTAGGGACAGGGGATCAGCCCCAGCATTTT
J gene: TRBJ1-5
D gene: TRBD1
V gene: TRBV11-1
clone size: .

CDR3 protein: CATSPALKETDTQYF
CDR3 DNA: TGTGCCACCAGCCCGGCCTTGAAGGAGACAGATACGCAGTATTTT
J gene: TRBJ2-3
D gene: .
V gene: TRBV15
clone size: .

CDR3 protein: CASSPDRGDNEQYF
CDR3 DNA: TGCGCCAGCAGCCCTGACAGGGGCGATAACGAGCAGTACTTC
J gene: TRBJ2-7
D gene: TRBD1
V gene: TRBV4-3
clone size: .

CDR3 protein: CAWGDPGTGAVDTQYF
CDR3 DNA: TGTGCCTGGGGGGACCCCGGGACAGGGGCTGTAGATACGCAGTATTTT
J gene: TRBJ2-3
D gene: TRBD1
V gene: TRBV30
clone size: .

CDR3 protein: CASSLVAGGCYPQETQYF
CDR3 DNA: TGTGCCAGCAGCTTAGTGGCGGGGGGCTGTTACCCACAAGAGACCCAGTACTTC
J gene: TRBJ2-5
D gene: TRBD2
V gene: TRBV7-6
clone size: .

CDR3 protein: CASSEPGQRYEQYF
CDR3 DNA: TGTGCCAGCAGCGAACCGGGACAGCGCTACGAGCAGTACTTC
J gene: TRBJ2-7
D gene: TRBD1
V gene: TRBV7-2
clone size: .

CDR3 protein: CASSQDLTSGVLGTDTQYF
CDR3 DNA: TGCGCCAGCAGCCAAGATCTGACTAGCGGAGTTCTCGGCACAGATACGCAGTATTTT
J gene: TRBJ2-3
D gene: TRBD2
V gene: TRBV4-3
clone size: .

CDR3 protein: CASSFGPGESEAFF
CDR3 DNA: TGTGCCAGCAGCTTCGGTCCAGGGGAGTCTGAAGCTTTCTTT
J gene: TRBJ1-1
D gene: .
V gene: TRBV11-3
clone size: .

CDR3 protein: CATSATTAPPYNLSYEQYF
CDR3 DNA: TGTGCCACCAGCGCAACGACAGCTCCCCCCTACAACCTCTCCTACGAGCAGTACTTC
J gene: TRBJ2-7
D gene: .
V gene: TRBV15
clone size: .

CDR3 protein: CATSSGYDSYEQYF
CDR3 DNA: TGTGCCACCAGCTCAGGTTATGACTCCTACGAGCAGTACTTC
J gene: TRBJ2-7
D gene: .
V gene: TRBV15
clone size: .

CDR3 protein: CASSLRDRGNTIYF
CDR3 DNA: TGTGCCAGCAGTTTGAGGGACAGAGGAAACACCATATATTTT
J gene: TRBJ1-3
D gene: TRBD1
V gene: TRBV28
clone size: few

CDR3 protein: CASSRPGQGSGANVLTF
CDR3 DNA: TGTGCCAGCAGCCGACCGGGACAGGGCTCTGGGGCCAACGTCCTGACTTTC
J gene: TRBJ2-6
D gene: TRBD1
V gene: TRBV5-6
clone size: .

CDR3 protein: CASSQPSGGAFFNEQFF
CDR3 DNA: TGTGCCAGCAGCCAACCTAGCGGGGGGGCGTTTTTCAATGAGCAGTTCTTC
J gene: TRBJ2-1
D gene: TRBD2
V gene: TRBV14
clone size: .

CDR3 protein: CASGRTPGQGNQPQHF
CDR3 DNA: TGTGCCAGCGGCCGAACCCCCGGACAGGGAAATCAGCCCCAGCATTTT
J gene: TRBJ1-5
D gene: TRBD1
V gene: TRBV5-8
clone size: .

CDR3 protein: CASSLVGRLHYEQYF
CDR3 DNA: TGTGCCAGCAGTCTAGTCGGCAGACTTCACTACGAGCAGTACTTC
J gene: TRBJ2-7
D gene: .
V gene: TRBV28
clone size: .

CDR3 protein: CASSQEGTSGGAREQFF
CDR3 DNA: TGCGCCAGCAGCCAAGAGGGGACTAGCGGGGGGGCCCGGGAGCAGTTCTTC
J gene: TRBJ2-1
D gene: TRBD2
V gene: TRBV4-3
clone size: .

CDR3 protein: CASSQDFALTGELFF
CDR3 DNA: TGCGCCAGCAGCCAAGATTTCGCGTTAACCGGGGAGCTGTTTTTT
J gene: TRBJ2-2
D gene: .
V gene: TRBV4-1
clone size: .

CDR3 protein: CASSLPGLAGGFF
CDR3 DNA: TGTGCCAGCAGCTTACCGGGACTAGCGGGGGGGTTCTTC
J gene: TRBJ2-1
D gene: TRBD2
V gene: TRBV7-2
clone size: .

CDR3 protein: CASSVGGETGPPYEQYF
CDR3 DNA: TGTGCCAGCAGCGTAGGAGGCGAGACAGGGCCGCCCTACGAGCAGTACTTC
J gene: TRBJ2-7
D gene: TRBD1
V gene: TRBV9
clone size: .

CDR3 protein: CASSQGTVAGNTEAFF
CDR3 DNA: TGCGCCAGCAGCCAAGGGACAGTGGCGGGGAACACTGAAGCTTTCTTT
J gene: TRBJ1-1
D gene: .
V gene: TRBV4-3
clone size: once

CDR3 protein: CASRISGQGATSAPYEQYF
CDR3 DNA: TGTGCCAGCCGAATCTCGGGACAGGGGGCGACTAGCGCCCCCTACGAGCAGTACTTC
J gene: TRBJ2-7
D gene: TRBD1
V gene: TRBV5-6
clone size: .

CDR3 protein: CASSLARQAKNSPLHF
CDR3 DNA: TGTGCCAGCAGCTTAGCGCGACAGGCAAAGAATTCACCCCTCCACTTT
J gene: TRBJ1-6
D gene: .
V gene: TRBV7-8
clone size: .

CDR3 protein: CASSCATSGGELQETQYF
CDR3 DNA: TGTGCCAGCAGCTGCGCAACTAGCGGGGGAGAACTGCAAGAGACCCAGTACTTC
J gene: TRBJ2-5
D gene: TRBD2
V gene: TRBV5-4
clone size: .

CDR3 protein: CASSVKHSGLGQNTGELFF
CDR3 DNA: TGTGCCAGCAGCGTCAAACACTCCGGACTAGGACAGAACACCGGGGAGCTGTTTTTT
J gene: TRBJ2-2
D gene: TRBD2
V gene: TRBV9
clone size: .

CDR3 protein: CASSSEVDTQYF
CDR3 DNA: TGTGCCAGCAGCTCCGAGGTGGATACGCAGTATTTT
J gene: TRBJ2-3
D gene: .
V gene: TRBV13
clone size: .

CDR3 protein: CASGLSSGTGRISNQPQHF
CDR3 DNA: TGTGCTAGTGGTTTGTCCTCCGGGACAGGGAGGATAAGCAATCAGCCCCAGCATTTT
J gene: TRBJ1-5
D gene: TRBD1
V gene: TRBV12-5
clone size: .

CDR3 protein: CASSLALKDRGTSYEQYF
CDR3 DNA: TGTGCCAGCAGCTTAGCGCTAAAGGACAGGGGAACCTCCTACGAGCAGTACTTC
J gene: TRBJ2-7
D gene: TRBD1
V gene: TRBV7-9
clone size: .

CDR3 protein: CASSSYYSNQPQHF
CDR3 DNA: TGTGCCAGCAGCTCTTATTATAGCAATCAGCCCCAGCATTTT
J gene: TRBJ1-5
D gene: .
V gene: TRBV7-2
clone size: .

CDR3 protein: CASSYKGIKNTEAFF
CDR3 DNA: TGTGCCAGCAGCTACAAGGGGATTAAGAACACTGAAGCTTTCTTT
J gene: TRBJ1-1
D gene: .
V gene: TRBV7-9
clone size: .

CDR3 protein: CSVPQGINTEAFF
CDR3 DNA: TGCAGCGTTCCACAGGGGATTAACACTGAAGCTTTCTTT
J gene: TRBJ1-1
D gene: TRBD1
V gene: TRBV29-1
clone size: .

CDR3 protein: CAWSNGTSGRSVLVYSGANVLTF
CDR3 DNA: TGTGCCTGGAGTAACGGGACTAGCGGGAGGAGTGTCTTAGTATATTCTGGGGCCAACGTCCTGACTTTC
J gene: TRBJ2-6
D gene: TRBD2
V gene: TRBV30
clone size: .

CDR3 protein: CASSLNRDGYTF
CDR3 DNA: TGTGCCAGCAGTTTAAATCGGGATGGCTACACCTTC
J gene: TRBJ1-2
D gene: .
V gene: TRBV28
clone size: .

CDR3 protein: CASSFFRLAGTNTGELFF
CDR3 DNA: TGTGCCAGCAGCTTCTTCCGACTAGCGGGGACGAACACCGGGGAGCTGTTTTTT
J gene: TRBJ2-2
D gene: TRBD2
V gene: TRBV11-2
clone size: .

CDR3 protein: CASSPKATAGRNEQFF
CDR3 DNA: TGCGCCAGCAGCCCCAAGGCCACGGCAGGGAGGAATGAGCAGTTCTTC
J gene: TRBJ2-1
D gene: .
V gene: TRBV5-1
clone size: .

CDR3 protein: CASSFDLAGDYGADTQYF
CDR3 DNA: TGCGCCAGCAGCTTCGATCTAGCGGGGGATTACGGCGCAGATACGCAGTATTTT
J gene: TRBJ2-3
D gene: TRBD2
V gene: TRBV5-1
clone size: .